The clone carrying this T cell receptor (beta chain) was observed a few times. Its cognate antigen is unknown. The sample comes from a study of beta chain features in type 1 diabetes. This CDR3 comprises 15 residues. J gave up 6 bases and V 4 bases, and 8 bases lay outside the gene matches. Germline V gives CDR1 SGHKS, CDR2 YYEKEE (reference sequence). Regarding the study as a whole: The naive, central memory and Treg TCRB repertoires showed an apparent similarity that was greater among patients than among healthy donors. Short templates might get an advantage during PCR, and this would be equal in patients and controls.

The entirety of the isolated RNA underwent reverse transcription, so expressed TCRB transcripts were sequenced. Only in-frame clones appear in the TCRdb table, and some are missing; sequencing was by immunoSEQ multiplex PCR. The sample lists around 150,000 clones; less than 9% were seen once. This chain uses TRBV5-5 with TRBJ1-5, with 9 positions matching TRBD1. The receptor comes from a woman in her 30s in good health. Sequenced sample: central memory CD4+ T cells from blood. The CDR3 nucleotides are TGTGCCAGCAGCATACAGGGGGCCAGCGGTCAGCCCCAGCATTTT. It translates to CASSIQGASGQPQHF.